These 21 T cell receptor beta chains came from one sample sequenced in a study of blood T cell repertoires in COVID-19. TCRdb keeps only in-frame clones here, not all; method: immunoSEQ multiplex PCR. The sample lists tens of thousands of clones, roughly nine tenths seen once, with about 25% in the top ten. The sequenced sample consisted of peripheral blood. These TCRs come from a woman older than 75 with active or convalescent COVID-19.

J is TRBJ1-6 and V is TRBV5-1; possible D gene TRBD1, 5 bases. This CDR3 is 15 amino acids long. From germline, CDR1 is SGHRS and CDR2 YFSETQ. With 1 base removed from V and 10 bases from J, the gap between germline ends came to 15 bases. In DNA form, the CDR3 reads TGCGCCAGCAGCTTGATCCAACAGGTCGGCTCACCCCTCCACTTT. Its translation is CASSLIQQVGSPLHF.

Concerning this clone: The sample carries other DNA sequences with the same CDR3. V is TRBV5-1 and J is TRBJ2-5; the match to TRBD1 covers 7 bases. CDR1 and CDR2 (germline): SGHRS, YFSETQ. CDR3 length equals 14 residues. The trim removed 4 bases at V and 8 bases at J, leaving 11 bases unmatched. Written as DNA, the CDR3 is TGCGCCAGCAGCCAAGGACAGGTTTTGGAAACCCAGTACTTC. Residues: CASSQGQVLETQYF.

This clone showed up just once. The chain links TRBV6-2 or TRBV6-3 to TRBJ2-7; no definite D call. The germline gives CDR1 MNHEY, CDR2 SVGEGT. The CDR3 is made up of 14 amino acids. V was trimmed by 4 bases and J by 0 bases, leaving 10 bases between them. CDR3 bases: TGTGCCAGCAGTTTGGGCGATAGCTCCTACGAGCAGTACTTC. Protein sequence: CASSLGDSSYEQYF.

This chain uses TRBV5-5 with TRBJ1-2; 11 nucleotides match TRBD1. Losses at the gene ends were 3 bases for V and 5 bases for J; bases not matched to a gene: 12. The CDR3 runs to 17 residues. The germline V gene has CDR1 SGHKS and CDR2 YYEKEE (reference sequence). The CDR3 protein is CASSWPVGQGGLYGYTF. The DNA of the CDR3 is TGTGCCAGCAGCTGGCCCGTGGGACAGGGGGGCTTGTATGGCTACACCTTC.

The rearrangement links TRBV6-5 to TRBJ2-2; 7 nucleotides match TRBD1. The CDR3 consists of 15 residues. Germline values: CDR1 MNHEY, CDR2 SVGAGI. V was clipped by 6 bases and J by 1 base; unmatched bases: 5. CDR3 loop: CASRFGQVNTGELFF. The CDR3 nucleotides read TGTGCCAGCAGATTCGGACAGGTGAACACCGGGGAGCTGTTTTTT.

The chain links TRBV20-1 to TRBJ1-2; the match to TRBD1 covers 7 bases. V trimming: 6 bases; J trimming: 7 bases; junction bases outside the gene matches: 11. Germline CDR1 reads DFQATT; CDR2 reads SNEGSKA (reference sequence). The CDR3 length is 13 residues. As DNA, the CDR3 is TGCAGTGCAAGTACAGGGGTAGTGGGTGGCTACACCTTC. It encodes CSASTGVVGGYTF.

The chain employs TRBV3-1 (or the pseudogene TRBV3-2) and TRBJ2-5; 10 bases align to TRBD1. This CDR3 region has 16 residues. With V trimmed by 3 bases and J by 0 bases, 4 bases remained unmatched. CDR1 and CDR2 (germline): LGHDT, YNNKEL (reference sequence). CDR3 bases: TGTGCCAGCAGCCAGAGGGACAGGGGTTACCAAGAGACCCAGTACTTC. Translating it yields CASSQRDRGYQETQYF.

This chain uses TRBV20-1 with TRBJ1-1, with 7 bases identical to TRBD1. CDR3 length equals 11 residues. Per the germline V gene, CDR1 is DFQATT and CDR2 is SNEGSKA (reference sequence). Losses at the gene ends were 1 base for V and 8 bases for J; bases not matched to a gene: 1. The CDR3 here is CSARGDREAFF. CDR3 bases: TGCAGTGCTAGAGGGGACAGAGAAGCTTTCTTT.

V gene TRBV7-3 combines with J gene TRBJ2-2; D is uncertain. Germline CDR1 SGHTA, CDR2 FQGTGA. CDR3 length: 13 residues. V lost 1 base and J lost 4, with 4 bases in between. The CDR3 sequence: CASSLISTGELFF. The CDR3 coding sequence is TGTGCCAGCAGCTTAATCTCCACCGGGGAGCTGTTTTTT. Variable domain in full (rest from reference TRBV7-3 and TRBJ2-2): GAGVSQTPSNKVTEKGKYVELRCDPISGHTALYWYRQSLGQGPEFLIYFQGTGAADDSGLPNDRFFAVRPEGSVSTLKIQRTERGDSAVYLCASSLISTGELFFGEGSRLTVL.

V gene TRBV27 combines with J gene TRBJ2-2; the match to TRBD1 covers 7 bases. There are 16 residues in the CDR3. Germline values: CDR1 MNHEY, CDR2 SMNVEV (reference sequence). V trimming: 3 bases; J trimming: 8 bases; junction bases outside the gene matches: 12. The CDR3 protein is CASSFRGNLPLGELFF. CDR3 in DNA: TGTGCCAGCAGTTTCAGGGGGAATCTCCCGCTGGGGGAGCTGTTTTTT.

V usage is TRBV7-2 and J usage is TRBJ2-5; TRBD2 might be the D (6 bases). Per the germline V gene, CDR1 is SGHTA and CDR2 is FQGNSA. V lost 5 bases to trimming and J lost 0 bases, with 13 bases between them. The length of the CDR3 is 15 residues. The DNA for the CDR3 is TGTGCCAGCAGCAACCAGGGACTTCACCAAGAGACCCAGTACTTC. It yields the protein CASSNQGLHQETQYF.

The rearrangement uses TRBV18 and TRBJ1-5; D is unclear. Germline-derived CDR1 and CDR2 are KGHSH and LQKENI. The CDR3 length is 18 residues. V was pared by 2 bases and J by 0 bases, with 17 bases between. CDR3 sequence: CASSPVGVGSPSNQPQHF. The CDR3 bases are TGTGCCAGCTCACCAGTCGGGGTTGGATCTCCTAGCAATCAGCCCCAGCATTTT. Combining the CDR3 with reference TRBV18 and TRBJ1-5 gives the whole variable domain NAGVMQNPRHLVRRRGQEARLRCSPMKGHSHVYWYRQLPEEGLKFMVYLQKENIIDESGMPKERFSAEFPKEGPSILRIQQVVRGDSAAYFCASSPVGVGSPSNQPQHFGDGTRLSIL.

This sequence joins TRBV6-1 and TRBJ2-3, with 14 positions matching TRBD2. With V trimmed by 1 base and J by 2 bases, 5 bases remained unmatched. Germline lookup yields CDR1 MNHNS and CDR2 SASEGT. CDR3 length: 18 amino acids. The CDR3: CASSEEGTSGGFTDTQYF. In DNA form, the CDR3 reads TGTGCCAGCAGTGAAGAAGGGACTAGCGGGGGCTTCACAGATACGCAGTATTTT.

J is TRBJ1-2 and V is TRBV7-9, with no clear D. Germline-derived CDR1 and CDR2 are SEHNR and FQNEAQ (reference sequence). The CDR3 is 16 amino acids. Trimming stripped 4 bases from V and 2 bases from J, with 17 bases between. For the CDR3, the DNA is TGTGCCAGCAGCTCAAGCCCCCCGCGAGGGAACTATGGCTACACCTTC. Translated: CASSSSPPRGNYGYTF.

In its sample, this clone was seen a few times. The chain carries TRBV7-8 and TRBJ2-5; D might be TRBD2 (5 bases). Germline V lookup: CDR1 SGHVS, CDR2 FQNEAQ. The CDR3 totals 13 residues. With 4 bases removed from V and 5 bases from J, the gap between germline ends came to 11 bases. The CDR3 spells CASSSLRGETQYF. The CDR3 region has the DNA TGTGCCAGCAGCTCATTGAGAGGGGAGACCCAGTACTTC.

The V call is TRBV7-8, the J call TRBJ2-7; weak D call: TRBD1 (5 bases). The CDR3 is 13 residues long. Between the trimmed V and J ends, which lost 5 bases and 4 bases, there was a span of 12 bases. The germline V gene has CDR1 SGHVS and CDR2 FQNEAQ. Here the CDR3 DNA reads TGTGCCAGCAGCCCCAGGGCTGATTACGAGCAGTACTTC. It is translated as CASSPRADYEQYF.

The V gene is TRBV27, the J gene TRBJ1-5, with unresolved D. The CDR3 is made up of 14 amino acids. Trimming removed 5 bases from V and 2 bases from J, with 10 bases in between. Germline assignment: CDR1 MNHEY and CDR2 SMNVEV (reference sequence). As DNA, the CDR3 is TGTGCCAGCAGTAGTCCCGAGCGCAATCAGCCCCAGCATTTT. Amino acids: CASSSPERNQPQHF.

The J gene is TRBJ2-3, the V gene TRBV5-4, with D perhaps matching TRBD1 (7 bases). The CDR3 sequence is 15 residues long. In germline, CDR1 is SGHNT, CDR2 YYREEE (reference sequence). V lost 4 bases and J 6 bases, leaving 18 bases between the germline ends. CDR3 in DNA: TGTGCCAGCAGCCTGGAGGGGGCCCCTCTGGATACGCAGTATTTT. Translating it yields CASSLEGAPLDTQYF.

This sequence joins TRBV5-5 and TRBJ1-6, with a possible D match to TRBD1 (6 bases). CDR3 size: 14 residues. Germline V lookup: CDR1 SGHKS, CDR2 YYEKEE (reference sequence). The V end lost 4 bases, the J end lost 7 bases, and 12 bases lay between the germline ends. The CDR3 reads CASSIQGGNSPLHF. CDR3 bases: TGTGCCAGCAGCATACAGGGTGGAAATTCACCCCTCCACTTT.

V gene TRBV6-5 combines with J gene TRBJ2-7; 7 nucleotides line up with TRBD1. J lost 5 bases, V lost 6 bases, and 10 bases had no gene match. The V gene's germline CDR1 is MNHEY and CDR2 SVGAGI. CDR3 length: 14 residues. The CDR3 is CASRLDRVRDEQYF. Here the CDR3 DNA reads TGTGCCAGCAGACTCGACAGGGTTCGGGACGAGCAGTACTTC.

This chain joins TRBV5-6 and TRBJ2-7; TRBD1 might be the D (6 bases). This CDR3 region has 13 residues. Germline V lookup: CDR1 SGHDT, CDR2 YYEEEE. Trimming stripped 0 bases from V and 6 bases from J, with 10 bases between. The CDR3 sequence is CASSLAQGREQYF. The CDR3 DNA follows: TGTGCCAGCAGCTTGGCCCAGGGGCGCGAGCAGTACTTC.